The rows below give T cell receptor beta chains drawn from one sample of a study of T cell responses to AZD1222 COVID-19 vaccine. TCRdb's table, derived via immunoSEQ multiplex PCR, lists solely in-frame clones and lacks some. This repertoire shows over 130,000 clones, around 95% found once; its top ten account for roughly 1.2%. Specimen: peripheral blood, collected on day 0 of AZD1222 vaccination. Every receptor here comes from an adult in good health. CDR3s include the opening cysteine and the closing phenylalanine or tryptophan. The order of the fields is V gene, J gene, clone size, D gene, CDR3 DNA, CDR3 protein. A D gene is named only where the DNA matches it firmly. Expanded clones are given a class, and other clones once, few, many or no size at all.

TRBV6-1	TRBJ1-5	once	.	TGTGCCAGCAGTGAAATAGAATCCTATAGCAATCAGCCCCAGCATTTT	CASSEIESYSNQPQHF
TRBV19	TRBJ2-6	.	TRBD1	TGTGCCAGTAGTATAGGGGACAGGGGTGGGGCCAACGTCCTGACTTTC	CASSIGDRGGANVLTF
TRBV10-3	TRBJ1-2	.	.	TGTGCCATCAGTGAGTCTGAGGCATGGGGTGGCTACACCTTC	CAISESEAWGGYTF
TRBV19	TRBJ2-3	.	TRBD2	TGTGCCAGTAGTACGAATAGAGGTTCGCGGGGGAGCGCAGATACGCAGTATTTT	CASSTNRGSRGSADTQYF
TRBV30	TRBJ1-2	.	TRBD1	TGTGCCTGGAGTGTACTAGGACAGGGAAACTATGGCTACACCTTC	CAWSVLGQGNYGYTF
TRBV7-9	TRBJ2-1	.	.	TGTGCCAGCAGCTTAGGTGGCGGTGGGCAGTTCTTC	CASSLGGGGQFF
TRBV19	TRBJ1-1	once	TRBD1	TGTGCCAGTAGTATTAGGGACAGGGGGCAGGAGAGGTCCACTGAAGCTTTCTTT	CASSIRDRGQERSTEAFF
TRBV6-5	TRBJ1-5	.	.	TGTGCCAGCAGGGACAATTTTTTGGGTCAGCCCCAGCATTTT	CASRDNFLGQPQHF
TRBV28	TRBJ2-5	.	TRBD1	TGTGCCAGTCGGTGGACAGGGGGACGGGAGACCCAGTACTTC	CASRWTGGRETQYF
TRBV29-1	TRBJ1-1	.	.	TGCAGCGTTGAGAGGCGACAGTTGAACACTGAAGCTTTCTTT	CSVERRQLNTEAFF
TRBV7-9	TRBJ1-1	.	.	TGTGCCAGCAGCTTAAGGCCAGGGAGGGGCACTGAAGCTTTCTTT	CASSLRPGRGTEAFF
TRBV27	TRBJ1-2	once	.	TGTGCCAGCAGTTCTTCCGGCTATGGCTACACCTTC	CASSSSGYGYTF
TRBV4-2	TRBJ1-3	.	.	TGTGCCAGCAGCCAAGATCAGGCCACTACCACAGGAAACACCATATATTTT	CASSQDQATTTGNTIYF
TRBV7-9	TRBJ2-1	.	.	TGTGCCGGAAGGAGTGGGCCCCGCAATGAGCAGTTCTTC	CAGRSGPRNEQFF
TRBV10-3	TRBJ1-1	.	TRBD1	TGTGCCATCAGTGAGTCAAAGGGGGCGCTTGAAGCTTTCTTT	CAISESKGALEAFF
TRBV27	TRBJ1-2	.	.	TGTGCCAGCAGAAGAGGGACCTTCCGTCTTTCGCTGAGGGACTATGGCTACACCTTC	CASRRGTFRLSLRDYGYTF
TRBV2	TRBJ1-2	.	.	TGTGCCAGCAGTGAAGGACTGAGCTATGGCTACACCTTC	CASSEGLSYGYTF
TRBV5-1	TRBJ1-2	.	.	TGCGCCAGCAGCCCGGGCGCCGGAAACTATGGCTACACCTTC	CASSPGAGNYGYTF
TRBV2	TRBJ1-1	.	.	TGTGCCAGCCGACAGACGGAGGATGACACTGAAGCTTTCTTT	CASRQTEDDTEAFF
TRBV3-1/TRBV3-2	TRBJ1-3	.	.	TGTGCCAGCAGCCCTACAGGAAACACCATATATTTT	CASSPTGNTIYF
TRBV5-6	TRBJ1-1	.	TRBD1	TGTGCCAGCAGCTCAGGGGGGTGGGTCCCTGAAGCTTTCTTT	CASSSGGWVPEAFF
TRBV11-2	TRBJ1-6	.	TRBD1	TGTGCCAGCAGCCTGACAGGGGGTAATCCACCCCTCCACTTT	CASSLTGGNPPLHF
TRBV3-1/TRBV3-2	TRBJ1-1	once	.	TGTGCCAGCAGCCAGGGGGGGACATCGAAAACTGAAGCTTTCTTT	CASSQGGTSKTEAFF
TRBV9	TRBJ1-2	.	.	TGTGCCAGCAGCGCCAGTGGAGGCTCTCTCTATGGCTACACCTTC	CASSASGGSLYGYTF
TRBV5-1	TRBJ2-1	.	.	TGCGCCAGCAGCTTGGAGGGGAATGAGCAGTTCTTC	CASSLEGNEQFF
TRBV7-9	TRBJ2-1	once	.	TGTGCCAGCAGCTCAACAGGGTGGGATGAGCAGTTCTTC	CASSSTGWDEQFF
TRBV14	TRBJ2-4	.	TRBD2	TGTGCCAGCAGCCTGGGACTAGCGGGGGGGCTAGCCAAAAACATTCAGTACTTC	CASSLGLAGGLAKNIQYF
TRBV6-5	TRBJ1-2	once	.	TGTGCCAGCAGTTACTCGATGGGAAATGGCTACACCTTC	CASSYSMGNGYTF
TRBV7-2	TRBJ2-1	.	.	TGTGCCAGCAGTCACAGGGTCTCTCTGGACGCCTACAATGAGCAGTTCTTC	CASSHRVSLDAYNEQFF
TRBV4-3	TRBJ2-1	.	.	TGCGCCAGCAGCCAAGATCGGGACTCCCCCATTTACAATGAGCAGTTCTTC	CASSQDRDSPIYNEQFF
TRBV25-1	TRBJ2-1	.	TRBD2	TGTGCCAGCAGTGAATGGGCGGGAGGGTTATACAATGAGCAGTTCTTC	CASSEWAGGLYNEQFF
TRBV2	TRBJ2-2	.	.	TGTGCCAGCAGTGAACGACAGTGGAAGACCGGGGAGCTGTTTTTT	CASSERQWKTGELFF
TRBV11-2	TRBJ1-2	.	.	TGTGCCAGCAGCTTAGTCAGGGTGAATGGCTACACCTTC	CASSLVRVNGYTF
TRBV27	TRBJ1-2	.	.	TGTGCCAGCAGTTCCTTAGGGGGACCTAACTATGGCTACACCTTC	CASSSLGGPNYGYTF
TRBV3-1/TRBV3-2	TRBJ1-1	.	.	TGTGCCAGCAGCCAAGATCAGGCGTCCCCTGAAGCTTTCTTT	CASSQDQASPEAFF
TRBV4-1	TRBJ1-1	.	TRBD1	TGCGCCAGCAGCCACCTCACCGGGACAGACACTGAAGCTTTCTTT	CASSHLTGTDTEAFF
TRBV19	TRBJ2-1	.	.	TGTGCCAGTAGTGCCCTAGGATCGAGAGGGCAGTTCTTC	CASSALGSRGQFF
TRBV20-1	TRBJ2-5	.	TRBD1	TGCAGTGCTAGTCCCTTCCGACAGGGCCAAGAGACCCAGTACTTC	CSASPFRQGQETQYF
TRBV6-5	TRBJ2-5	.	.	TGTGCCAGCAGTTACTCGAGACAAGAGACCCAGTACTTC	CASSYSRQETQYF
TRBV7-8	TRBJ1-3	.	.	TGTGCCAGCAGCTTCCTCGGGGGGGCCCTCTCTGGAAACACCATATATTTT	CASSFLGGALSGNTIYF
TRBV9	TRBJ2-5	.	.	TGTGCCAGCAGCGTGGGTCAAAGGGACGAGACCCAGTACTTC	CASSVGQRDETQYF
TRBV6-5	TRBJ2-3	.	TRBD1	TGTGCCAGCAGCGTAGGGACAGGAGGCACAGATACGCAGTATTTT	CASSVGTGGTDTQYF
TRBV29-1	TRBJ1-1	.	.	TGCAGCGCCTGGGGGGTAAGGAACACTGAAGCTTTCTTT	CSAWGVRNTEAFF
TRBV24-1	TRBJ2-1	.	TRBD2	TGTGCCACCGGTAGGACTAGCGGGGGTGAGGATGAGCAGTTCTTC	CATGRTSGGEDEQFF
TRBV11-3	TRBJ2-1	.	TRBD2	TGTGCCAGCAGCTTTTCGGGGACTAGCGACAATGAGCAGTTCTTC	CASSFSGTSDNEQFF
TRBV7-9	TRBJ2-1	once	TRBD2	TGTGCCAGCACCGTACTAGCGGGGGGGCCGGATGAGCAGTTCTTC	CASTVLAGGPDEQFF
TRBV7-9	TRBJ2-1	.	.	TGTGCCAGCAGCTTAGTTGTCAATGAGCAGTTCTTC	CASSLVVNEQFF
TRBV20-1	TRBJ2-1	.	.	TGCAGTGCTAGTGGGCTAATCTACAATGAGCAGTTCTTC	CSASGLIYNEQFF
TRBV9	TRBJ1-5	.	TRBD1	TGTGCCAGCAGTCATGGACAGGGAGTACAGCCCCAGCATTTT	CASSHGQGVQPQHF
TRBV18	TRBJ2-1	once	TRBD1	TGTGCCAGCTCTACTCAGGGGGCCAATGAGCAGTTCTTC	CASSTQGANEQFF
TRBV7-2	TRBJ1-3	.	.	TGTGCCAGCAGCTTATATCCGGGCTCTGGAAACACCATATATTTT	CASSLYPGSGNTIYF
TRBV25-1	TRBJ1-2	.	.	TGTGCCAGCAGTGACAGGGAGCTAGGCTATGGCTACACCTTC	CASSDRELGYGYTF
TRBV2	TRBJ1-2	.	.	TGTGCCAGCAGTGAAGGTGCAGGGGCGCGCGGCTACACCTTC	CASSEGAGARGYTF
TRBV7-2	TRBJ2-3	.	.	TGTGCCAGCAGCTGGGACACCCCGGGACTACTAACGCAGTATTTT	CASSWDTPGLLTQYF
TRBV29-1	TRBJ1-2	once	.	TGCAGCGTTGCTCGTTTAGAGGATGGCTACACCTTC	CSVARLEDGYTF
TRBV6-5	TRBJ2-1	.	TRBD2	TGTGCCAGCAGTTACGGACTAGCGGGAAGGAATGAGCAGTTCTTC	CASSYGLAGRNEQFF
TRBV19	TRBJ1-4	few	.	TGTGCCAGTAGTAAGAGGACAGCTACTAATGAAAAACTGTTTTTT	CASSKRTATNEKLFF
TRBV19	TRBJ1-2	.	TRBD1	TGTGCCAGTAGCCCGACAGGGGGTAACTATGGCTACACCTTC	CASSPTGGNYGYTF
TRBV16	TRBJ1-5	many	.	TGTGCCAGCAGCCAATCCGCCCGCCGGGGGGAGCCTCGTCAGCCCCAGCATTTT	CASSQSARRGEPRQPQHF
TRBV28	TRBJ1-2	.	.	TGTGCCAGCAGTGCGAGAGGTACAGCTAACTATGGCTACACCTTC	CASSARGTANYGYTF